One sample yielded the 23 T cell receptor beta chains listed below, sequenced in a study of cytomegalovirus exposure and HLA in healthy donors. In the PCR, 60 Vbeta and 13 Jbeta primers were used. Data came from immunoSEQ multiplex PCR; TCRdb stores just in-frame clones and leaves some out. The sample has some 61,000 clones, 80% to 90% seen once. Specimen: PBMCs. These receptors were obtained from a human donor in good health.

V is TRBV19 and J is TRBJ1-6; possibly TRBD1 for D (6 bases). V dropped 9 bases and J dropped 7 bases, with 19 bases sitting between them. Looked up from germline, CDR1 is LNHDA and CDR2 is SQIVND (reference sequence). CDR3 length equals 15 residues. Here the CDR3 reads CASSGAGAWNSPLHF. Written as DNA, the CDR3 is TGTGCCAGCAGTGGGGCGGGGGCTTGGAATTCACCCCTCCACTTT.

Here the CDR3 DNA reads TGTGCCAGCAGGTTAAGGGGGGACAGGGGTAATGAAAAACTGTTTTTT. Protein sequence: CASRLRGDRGNEKLFF. The chain joins TRBV27 to TRBJ1-4; 10 nucleotides align to TRBD1. In germline, CDR1 is MNHEY, CDR2 SMNVEV (reference sequence). The CDR3 runs to 16 residues. Trimming cost V 6 bases and J 4 bases; bases outside gene matches: 8. Full variable domain (missing parts from reference TRBV27 and TRBJ1-4): EAQVTQNPRYLITVTGKKLTVTCSQNMNHEYMSWYRQDPGLGLRQIYYSMNVEVTDKGDVPEGYKVSRKEKRNFPLILESPSPNQTSLYFCASRLRGDRGNEKLFFGSGTQLSVL.

This clone was observed a few times. V gene TRBV7-9 combines with J gene TRBJ1-5; 8 bases are a match to TRBD1. The CDR3 covers 15 residues. V dropped 4 bases and J dropped 7; count of bases not matched to a gene: 9. CDR1 SEHNR and CDR2 FQNEAQ come from the germline V gene (reference sequence). The CDR3 DNA sequence: TGTGCCAGCAGCTGGGGGGGGCAGGGGGCCCAGCCCCAGCATTTT. Its translation: CASSWGGQGAQPQHF.

The gene calls are TRBV7-9 and TRBJ2-1; no clear D. The CDR3 loop spans 11 amino acids. In germline, CDR1 is SEHNR, CDR2 FQNEAQ (reference sequence). Trimming shortened V by 3 bases and J by 9 bases, and 6 bases separated the two germline ends. The CDR3 region has the DNA TGTGCCAGCAGCTTCCCCCGTGAGCAGTTCTTC. This codes for CASSFPREQFF.

This clone was found a few times. The chain carries TRBV19 and TRBJ1-3; D gene unclear. This CDR3 spans 15 amino acids. V was clipped by 2 bases and J by 0 bases, with 8 bases between them. From germline, CDR1 is LNHDA and CDR2 SQIVND (reference sequence). In DNA form, the CDR3 reads TGTGCCAGTAGTATATCCGCACTCTCTGGAAACACCATATATTTT. Its translation: CASSISALSGNTIYF.

J is TRBJ2-1 and V is TRBV2; D might be TRBD2 (7 bases). The germline V and J ends were trimmed by 9 bases and 1 base, with 16 bases remaining between them. This CDR3 has 15 residues. Germline V lookup: CDR1 SNHLY, CDR2 FYNNEI. Here the CDR3 reads CARGGGGGSYNEQFF. CDR3 in DNA: TGTGCCAGGGGGGGAGGGGGGGGGTCCTACAATGAGCAGTTCTTC. Full variable domain (missing parts from reference TRBV2 and TRBJ2-1): EPEVTQTPSHQVTQMGQEVILRCVPISNHLYFYWYRQILGQKVEFLVSFYNNEISEKSEIFDDQFSVERPDGSNFTLKIRSTKLEDSAMYFCARGGGGGSYNEQFFGPGTRLTVL.

The rearrangement links TRBV25-1 to TRBJ1-1; no definite D call. V was shortened by 8 bases and J by 8 bases, with 12 bases between the two germline ends. Germline values: CDR1 MGHDK, CDR2 SYGVNS. This CDR3 is built from 11 residues. The CDR3 nucleotides read TGTGCCAGCCTTAATAGTCCCGAAGCTTTCTTT. Its protein product is CASLNSPEAFF.

This clone turned up a few times. The chain is built from TRBV5-4 and TRBJ2-5; D may be TRBD2 (7 bases). This CDR3 has 16 residues. Trimming removed 0 bases at V and 0 bases at J, with 12 bases between. Germline loops: CDR1 SGHNT, CDR2 YYREEE (reference sequence). The CDR3 loop reads CASSLVGGADQETQYF. The CDR3 DNA sequence: TGTGCCAGCAGCTTGGTGGGGGGGGCGGACCAAGAGACCCAGTACTTC.

Here the CDR3 reads CASSVQGQDYGYTF. In DNA, the CDR3 is TGTGCCAGCAGCGTACAGGGACAAGACTATGGCTACACCTTC. The chain employs TRBV9 and TRBJ1-2, with D perhaps TRBD1 (6 bases). The CDR3 is 14 amino acids. Germline CDR1 reads SGDLS; CDR2 reads YYNGEE. Trimming shortened V by 1 base and J by 3 bases, and 10 bases separated the two germline ends.

This sequence joins TRBV19 and TRBJ1-4, with TRBD1 matching 7 bases. This CDR3 region has 14 residues. J lost 10 bases, V lost 3 bases, and 8 bases had no gene match. Germline lookup yields CDR1 LNHDA and CDR2 SQIVND (reference sequence). This CDR3 reads CASSIRDSEGKLFF. In nucleotides, the CDR3 is TGTGCCAGTAGTATCCGGGACAGCGAGGGAAAACTGTTTTTT.

V is TRBV10-3 and J is TRBJ1-1; D gene unclear. The germline V gene has CDR1 ENHRY and CDR2 SYGVKD. The CDR3 has 15 residues. With 6 bases removed from V and 5 bases from J, the gap between germline ends came to 19 bases. CDR3 in amino acids: CAIRVQELNETEAFF. The CDR3 DNA sequence: TGTGCCATCAGGGTGCAGGAATTAAACGAGACTGAAGCTTTCTTT.

This clone was seen more than once but under ten times. This chain connects TRBV7-2 to TRBJ1-1, with D possibly matching TRBD1 (6 bases). The CDR3 length is 14 residues. CDR1 SGHTA and CDR2 FQGNSA come from the germline V gene. Trimming cost V 5 bases and J 1 base, with 11 bases left between them. CDR3 nucleotides: TGTGCCAGCAGCATCACAGGGAAGAACACTGAAGCTTTCTTT. Amino acids: CASSITGKNTEAFF. Together with reference TRBV7-2 and TRBJ1-1, the CDR3 gives the full variable domain: GAGVSQSPSNKVTEKGKDVELRCDPISGHTALYWYRQSLGQGLEFLIYFQGNSAPDKSGLPSDRFSAERTGGSVSTLTIQRTQQEDSAVYLCASSITGKNTEAFFGQGTRLTVV.

The chain links TRBV7-2 to TRBJ1-2, with 8 nucleotides matching TRBD1. Germline V gene lookup returns CDR1 SGHTA and CDR2 FQGNSA. This CDR3 has 14 residues. J lost 4 bases, V lost 3 bases, and 4 bases had no gene match. The CDR3 sequence: CASSFQGAIYGYTF. Written as DNA, the CDR3 is TGTGCCAGCAGCTTCCAGGGGGCCATCTATGGCTACACCTTC.

About this clone itself: This CDR3 is also generated by other DNA sequences in the sample. This chain uses TRBV10-3 with TRBJ2-7; 7 bases agree with TRBD1. J lost 4 bases, V lost 5 bases, and 2 bases had no gene match. Germline CDR1 ENHRY, CDR2 SYGVKD. The CDR3 sequence is 12 residues long. The CDR3 coding sequence is TGTGCCATCAGTCAACAGGGGTACGAGCAGTACTTC. It codes for CAISQQGYEQYF.

The V call is TRBV9, the J call TRBJ2-3, with TRBD2 matching 10 bases. CDR3 length equals 15 residues. Germline V gene data show CDR1 as SGDLS and CDR2 as YYNGEE. Unmatched junction bases numbered 4, after V lost 3 bases and J lost 3 bases. CDR3 protein: CASSERGGRTDTQYF. CDR3 nucleotide sequence: TGTGCCAGCAGCGAGCGGGGGGGCAGGACAGATACGCAGTATTTT.

This clone was detected only once. The chain recombines TRBV28 with TRBJ2-3; D not certain. The CDR3 has 15 residues. CDR1 is MDHEN, CDR2 SYDVKM, per germline. V dropped 6 bases and J dropped 0 bases, with 13 bases sitting between them. This CDR3 reads CASRLSSLSTDTQYF. DNA of the CDR3: TGTGCCAGCAGGCTTAGCAGTCTGAGCACAGATACGCAGTATTTT.

V gene TRBV7-8 combines with J gene TRBJ1-1; the D gene is possibly TRBD1 (5 bases). CDR1 SGHVS and CDR2 FQNEAQ come from the germline V gene. CDR3 length: 13 amino acids. Trimming took off 2 bases at V and 5 bases at J, with 9 bases between the two ends. The CDR3 DNA sequence: TGTGCCAGCAGCTTAAGGGGCAGAACTGAAGCTTTCTTT. This sequence encodes CASSLRGRTEAFF.

This clone has just a few counts. The V call is TRBV4-1, the J call TRBJ2-7; TRBD2 matches 11 bases. The V gene's germline CDR1 is MGHRA and CDR2 YSYEKL. J gave up 3 bases and V 2 bases, and 15 bases lay outside the gene matches. This CDR3 is 19 amino acids long. CDR3 amino acids: CASSQPGLAGGLGGYEQYF. In DNA form, the CDR3 reads TGCGCCAGCAGCCAACCAGGGCTAGCGGGGGGCCTGGGCGGCTACGAGCAGTACTTC.

The genes are TRBV6-5 and TRBJ1-1; D gene unclear. With 5 bases removed from V and 6 bases from J, the gap between germline ends came to 10 bases. Germline-derived CDR1 and CDR2 are MNHEY and SVGAGI. The CDR3 is 12 amino acids. The CDR3 nucleotides read TGTGCCAGCAGTAAAATTGGCCCTGAAGCTTTCTTT. Protein sequence: CASSKIGPEAFF.

This chain uses TRBV6-1 with TRBJ1-1; 9 nucleotides line up with TRBD1. Germline trimming cut 7 bases from V and 5 bases from J; bases unmatched to any gene: 8. The CDR3 spans 14 residues. CDR1 is MNHNS, CDR2 SASEGT, per germline. The CDR3 DNA follows: TGTGCCAGCACCCTGACAGGGGGGCGGACTGAAGCTTTCTTT. This codes for CASTLTGGRTEAFF.

This clone was seen a few times. The chain combines TRBV6-4 with TRBJ2-3; a possible D gene is TRBD2 (5 bases). Germline V gene sequence: CDR1 MRHNA, CDR2 SNTAGT. CDR3 size: 13 residues. Trimming took 6 bases from V and 4 from J, leaving 11 bases between them. CDR3 in amino acids: CASSLGEADTQYF. Written as DNA, the CDR3 is TGTGCCAGCAGCCTCGGGGAAGCAGATACGCAGTATTTT.

The chain combines TRBV4-1 with TRBJ2-1, with TRBD2 matching 9 bases. CDR1 is MGHRA, CDR2 YSYEKL, per germline. The CDR3 is made up of 18 amino acids. J lost 8 bases, V lost 3 bases, and 17 bases had no gene match. This chain's CDR3 is CASSQHHPEASGDHEQFF. In DNA, the CDR3 is TGCGCCAGCAGCCAGCACCATCCAGAGGCTAGCGGGGACCATGAGCAGTTCTTC.

The chain employs TRBV19 and TRBJ1-2, with 12 bases aligning to TRBD1. This CDR3 has 16 amino acids. CDR1 and CDR2 (germline): LNHDA, SQIVND (reference sequence). V lost 6 bases and J lost 4; bases outside the gene matches: 9. CDR3 coding DNA: TGTGCCAGTAGGTGGGACAGGGGGCGCGACGGCTATGGCTACACCTTC. As protein: CASRWDRGRDGYGYTF.